This T cell receptor (beta chain) was sequenced for a study of T cell responses to AZD1222 COVID-19 vaccine. Study-wide results and caveats: At study baseline, merely more than 5 AZD1222 recipients were seropositive. It should be noted that donors were predominantly white British and more often female, and clonal diversity was possibly underestimated. After the peak T cell response, and only then, were repertoires sampled.

Concerning this clone itself: Its antigen is not identified.

Sequencing was performed with immunoSEQ multiplex PCR; in TCRdb, only in-frame clones are kept and a portion is missing. The sample contains about 160,000 clones, about 92% of which appear only once. The specimen was peripheral blood, collected 28 days after the second AZD1222 dose. The source of this sequence is an adult who received the AZD1222 COVID-19 vaccine.

The CDR3: CASSQDRARANNEQFF. The CDR3 nucleotides are TGCGCCAGCAGCCAAGATCGGGCAAGGGCAAACAATGAGCAGTTCTTC. This rearrangement joins TRBV4-3 to TRBJ2-1; no reliable D call. The V gene lost 0 bases and the J gene lost 5 bases, with 14 bases spanning the gap. The CDR3 contains 16 residues. Germline V gene data show CDR1 as LGHNA and CDR2 as YSLEER.